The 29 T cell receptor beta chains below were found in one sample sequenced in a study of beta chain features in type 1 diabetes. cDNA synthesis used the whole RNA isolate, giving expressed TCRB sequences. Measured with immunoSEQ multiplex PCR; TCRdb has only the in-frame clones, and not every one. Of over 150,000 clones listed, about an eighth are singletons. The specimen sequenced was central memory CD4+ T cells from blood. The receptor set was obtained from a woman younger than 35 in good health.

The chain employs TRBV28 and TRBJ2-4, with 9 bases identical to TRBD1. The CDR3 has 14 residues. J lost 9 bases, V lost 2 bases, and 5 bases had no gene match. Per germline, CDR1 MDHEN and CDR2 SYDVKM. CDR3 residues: CASSLVRTGAIQYF. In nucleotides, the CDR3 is TGTGCCAGCAGTTTAGTTAGGACAGGGGCCATTCAGTACTTC. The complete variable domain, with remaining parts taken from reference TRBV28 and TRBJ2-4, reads DVKVTQSSRYLVKRTGEKVFLECVQDMDHENMFWYRQDPGLGLRLIYFSYDVKMKEKGDIPEGYSVSREKKERFSLILESASTNQTSMYLCASSLVRTGAIQYFGAGTRLSVL.

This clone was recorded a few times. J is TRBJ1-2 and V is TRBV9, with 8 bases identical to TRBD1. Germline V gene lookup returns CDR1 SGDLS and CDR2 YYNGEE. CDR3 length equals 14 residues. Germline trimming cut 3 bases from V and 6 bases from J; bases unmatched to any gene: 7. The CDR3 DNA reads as TGTGCCAGCAGCGCCCACGCAGGGGGCGATGGCTACACCTTC. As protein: CASSAHAGGDGYTF.

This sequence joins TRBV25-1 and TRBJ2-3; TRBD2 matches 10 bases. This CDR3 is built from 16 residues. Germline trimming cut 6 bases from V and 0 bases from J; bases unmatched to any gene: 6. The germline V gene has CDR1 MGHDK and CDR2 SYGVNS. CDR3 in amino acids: CASSPKLAGSTDTQYF. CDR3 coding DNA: TGTGCCAGCAGCCCTAAACTAGCGGGAAGCACAGATACGCAGTATTTT. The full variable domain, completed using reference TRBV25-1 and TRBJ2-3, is EADIYQTPRYLVIGTGKKITLECSQTMGHDKMYWYQQDPGMELHLIHYSYGVNSTEKGDLSSESTVSRIRTEHFPLTLESARPSHTSQYLCASSPKLAGSTDTQYFGPGTRLTVL.

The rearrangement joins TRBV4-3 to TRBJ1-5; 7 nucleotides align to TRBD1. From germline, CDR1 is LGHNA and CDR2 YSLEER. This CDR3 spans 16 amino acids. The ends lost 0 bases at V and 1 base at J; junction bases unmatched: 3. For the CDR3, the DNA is TGCGCCAGCAGCCAAGACCCGGGACAGAGCAATCAGCCCCAGCATTTT. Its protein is CASSQDPGQSNQPQHF.

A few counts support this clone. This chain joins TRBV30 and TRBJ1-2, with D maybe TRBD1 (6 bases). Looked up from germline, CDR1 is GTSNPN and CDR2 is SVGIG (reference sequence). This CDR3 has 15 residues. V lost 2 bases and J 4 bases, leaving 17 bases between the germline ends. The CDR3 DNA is TGTGCCTGGAGTCTATCCCCTTTGGGGGCCTATGGCTACACCTTC. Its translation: CAWSLSPLGAYGYTF.

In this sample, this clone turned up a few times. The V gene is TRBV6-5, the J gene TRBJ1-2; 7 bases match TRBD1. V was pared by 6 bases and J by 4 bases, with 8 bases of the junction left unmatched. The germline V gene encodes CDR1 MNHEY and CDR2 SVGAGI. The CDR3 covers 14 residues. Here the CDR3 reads CASSGPGQLYGYTF. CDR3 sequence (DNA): TGTGCCAGCAGCGGCCCGGGACAGCTCTATGGCTACACCTTC.

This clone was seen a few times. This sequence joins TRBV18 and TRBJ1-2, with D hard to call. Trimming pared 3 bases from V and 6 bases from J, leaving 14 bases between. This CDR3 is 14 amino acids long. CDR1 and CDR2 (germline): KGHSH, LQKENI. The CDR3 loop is CASSPSGRNNGYTF. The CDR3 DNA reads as TGTGCCAGCTCACCTTCGGGGAGGAATAATGGCTACACCTTC.

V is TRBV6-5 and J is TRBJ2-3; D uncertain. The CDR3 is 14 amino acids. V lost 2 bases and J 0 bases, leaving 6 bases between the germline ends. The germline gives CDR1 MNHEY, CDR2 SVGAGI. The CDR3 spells CASSYGSSTDTQYF. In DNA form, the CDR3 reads TGTGCCAGCAGTTACGGCTCAAGCACAGATACGCAGTATTTT.

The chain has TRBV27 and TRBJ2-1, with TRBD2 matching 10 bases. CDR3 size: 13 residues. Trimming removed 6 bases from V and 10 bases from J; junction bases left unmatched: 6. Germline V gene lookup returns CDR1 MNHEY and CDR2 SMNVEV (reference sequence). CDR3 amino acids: CASRASGRGEQFF. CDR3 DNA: TGTGCCAGCAGGGCTAGCGGGAGAGGGGAGCAGTTCTTC.

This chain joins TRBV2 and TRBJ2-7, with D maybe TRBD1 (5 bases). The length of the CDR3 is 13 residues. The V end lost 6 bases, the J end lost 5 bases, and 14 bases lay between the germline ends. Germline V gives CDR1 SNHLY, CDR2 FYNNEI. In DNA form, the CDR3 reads TGTGCCAGCAGGGATACAGGTTACCACGAGCAGTACTTC. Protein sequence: CASRDTGYHEQYF.

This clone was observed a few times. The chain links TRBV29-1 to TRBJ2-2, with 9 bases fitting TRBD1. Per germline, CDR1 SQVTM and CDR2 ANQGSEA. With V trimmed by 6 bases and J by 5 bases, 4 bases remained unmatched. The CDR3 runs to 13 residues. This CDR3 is CSVPGQGTGELFF. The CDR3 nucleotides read TGCAGCGTACCGGGACAGGGAACCGGGGAGCTGTTTTTT.

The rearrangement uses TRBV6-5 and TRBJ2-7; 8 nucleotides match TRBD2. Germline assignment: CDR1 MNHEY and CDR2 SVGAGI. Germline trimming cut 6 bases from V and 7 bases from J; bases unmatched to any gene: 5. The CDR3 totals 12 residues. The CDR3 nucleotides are TGTGCCAGCAGAGCGGGAGTACAAGAGCAGTACTTC. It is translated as CASRAGVQEQYF.

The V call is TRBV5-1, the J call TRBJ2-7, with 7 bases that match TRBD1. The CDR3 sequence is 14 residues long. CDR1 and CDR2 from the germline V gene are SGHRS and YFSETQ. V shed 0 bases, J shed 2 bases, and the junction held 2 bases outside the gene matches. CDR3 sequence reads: CASSLAGTAYEQYF. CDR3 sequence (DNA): TGCGCCAGCAGCTTGGCCGGGACAGCCTACGAGCAGTACTTC.

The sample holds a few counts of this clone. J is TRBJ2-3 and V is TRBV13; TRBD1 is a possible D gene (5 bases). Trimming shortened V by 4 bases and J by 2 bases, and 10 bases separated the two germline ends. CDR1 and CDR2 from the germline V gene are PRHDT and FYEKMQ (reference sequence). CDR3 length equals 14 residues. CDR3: CASSSTAFTDTQYF. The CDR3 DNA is TGTGCCAGCAGCTCGACAGCTTTCACAGATACGCAGTATTTT.

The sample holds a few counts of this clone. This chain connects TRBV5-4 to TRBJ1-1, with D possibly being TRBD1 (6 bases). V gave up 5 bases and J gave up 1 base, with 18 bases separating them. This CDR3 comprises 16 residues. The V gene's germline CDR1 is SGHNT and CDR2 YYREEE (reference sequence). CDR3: CASSTSRSQGNTEAFF. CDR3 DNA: TGTGCCAGCAGTACCAGTCGGTCACAGGGGAACACTGAAGCTTTCTTT.

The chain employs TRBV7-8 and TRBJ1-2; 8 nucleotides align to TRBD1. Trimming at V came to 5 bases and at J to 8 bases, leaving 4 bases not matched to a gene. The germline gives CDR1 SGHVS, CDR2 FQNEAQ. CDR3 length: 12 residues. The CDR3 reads CASSGDRRGYTF. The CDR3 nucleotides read TGTGCCAGCAGCGGGGACAGGAGGGGCTACACCTTC.

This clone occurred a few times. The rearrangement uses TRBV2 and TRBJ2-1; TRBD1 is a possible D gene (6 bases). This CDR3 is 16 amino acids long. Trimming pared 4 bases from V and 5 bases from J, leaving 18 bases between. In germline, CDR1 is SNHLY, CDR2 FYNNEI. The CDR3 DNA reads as TGTGCCAGCAGTGGGCGCGGAGTACAGGGTAACAATGAGCAGTTCTTC. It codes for CASSGRGVQGNNEQFF.

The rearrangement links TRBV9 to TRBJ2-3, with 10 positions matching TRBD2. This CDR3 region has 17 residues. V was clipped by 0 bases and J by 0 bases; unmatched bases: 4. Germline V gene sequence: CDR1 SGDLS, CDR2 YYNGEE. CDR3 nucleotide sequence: TGTGCCAGCAGCGTAGTAACTAGCGGGACCAGCACAGATACGCAGTATTTT. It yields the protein CASSVVTSGTSTDTQYF.

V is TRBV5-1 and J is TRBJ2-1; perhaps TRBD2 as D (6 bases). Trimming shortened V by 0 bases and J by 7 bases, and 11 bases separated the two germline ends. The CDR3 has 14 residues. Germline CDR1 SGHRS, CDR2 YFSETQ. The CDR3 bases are TGCGCCAGCAGCTTGGGTGGGACTGGAAATGAGCAGTTCTTC. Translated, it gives CASSLGGTGNEQFF.

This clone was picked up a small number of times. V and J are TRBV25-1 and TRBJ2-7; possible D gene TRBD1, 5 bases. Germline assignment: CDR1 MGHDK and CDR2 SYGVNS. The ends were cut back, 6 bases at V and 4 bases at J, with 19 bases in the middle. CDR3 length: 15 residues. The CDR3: CASSSPQGLGYEQYF. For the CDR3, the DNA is TGTGCCAGCAGCTCACCCCAGGGTCTGGGATACGAGCAGTACTTC.

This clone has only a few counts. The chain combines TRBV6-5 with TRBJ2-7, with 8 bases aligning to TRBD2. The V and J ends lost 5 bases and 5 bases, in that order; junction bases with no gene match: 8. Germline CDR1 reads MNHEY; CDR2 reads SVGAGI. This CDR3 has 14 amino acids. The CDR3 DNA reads TGTGCCAGCAGTATGACCGGGACTAGACACGAGCAGTACTTC. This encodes CASSMTGTRHEQYF.

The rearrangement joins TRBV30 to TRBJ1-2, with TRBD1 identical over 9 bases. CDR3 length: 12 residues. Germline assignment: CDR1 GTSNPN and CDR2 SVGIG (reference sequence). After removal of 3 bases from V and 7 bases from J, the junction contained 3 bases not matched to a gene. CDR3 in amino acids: CAWSGTGSGYTF. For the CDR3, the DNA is TGTGCCTGGAGCGGGACAGGGAGTGGCTACACCTTC.

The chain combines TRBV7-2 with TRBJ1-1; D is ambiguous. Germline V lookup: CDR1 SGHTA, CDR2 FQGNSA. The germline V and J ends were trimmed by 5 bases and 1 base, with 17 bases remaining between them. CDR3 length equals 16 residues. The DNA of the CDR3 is TGTGCCAGCAGCCGCAGGTCTTCGGAGGGGAACACTGAAGCTTTCTTT. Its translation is CASSRRSSEGNTEAFF.

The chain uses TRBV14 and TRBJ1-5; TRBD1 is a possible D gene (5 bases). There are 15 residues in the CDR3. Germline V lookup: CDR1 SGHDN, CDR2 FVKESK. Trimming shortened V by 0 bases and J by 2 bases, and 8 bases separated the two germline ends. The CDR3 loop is CASSQESRGNQPQHF. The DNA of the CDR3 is TGTGCCAGCAGCCAAGAAAGCAGGGGCAATCAGCCCCAGCATTTT.

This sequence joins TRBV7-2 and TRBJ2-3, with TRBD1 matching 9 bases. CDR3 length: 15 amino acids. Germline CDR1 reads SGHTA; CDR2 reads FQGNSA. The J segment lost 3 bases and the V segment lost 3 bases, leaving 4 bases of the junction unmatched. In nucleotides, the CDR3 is TGTGCCAGCAGCTTGACAGGGGGTAGAACAGATACGCAGTATTTT. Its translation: CASSLTGGRTDTQYF. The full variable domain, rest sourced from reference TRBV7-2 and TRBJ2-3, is GAGVSQSPSNKVTEKGKDVELRCDPISGHTALYWYRQSLGQGLEFLIYFQGNSAPDKSGLPSDRFSAERTGGSVSTLTIQRTQQEDSAVYLCASSLTGGRTDTQYFGPGTRLTVL.

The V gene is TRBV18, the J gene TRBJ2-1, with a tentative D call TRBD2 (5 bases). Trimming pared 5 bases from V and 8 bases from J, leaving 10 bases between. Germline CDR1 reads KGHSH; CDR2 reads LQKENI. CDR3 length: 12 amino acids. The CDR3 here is CASSTGLYEQFF. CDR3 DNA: TGTGCCAGCTCAACCGGACTGTATGAGCAGTTCTTC.

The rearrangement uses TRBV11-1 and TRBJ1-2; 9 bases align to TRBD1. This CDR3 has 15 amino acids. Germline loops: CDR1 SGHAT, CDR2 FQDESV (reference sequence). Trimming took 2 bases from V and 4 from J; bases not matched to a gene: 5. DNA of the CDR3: TGTGCCAGCAGCTTAACAGGGGGCGGAGGCTATGGCTACACCTTC. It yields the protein CASSLTGGGGYGYTF.

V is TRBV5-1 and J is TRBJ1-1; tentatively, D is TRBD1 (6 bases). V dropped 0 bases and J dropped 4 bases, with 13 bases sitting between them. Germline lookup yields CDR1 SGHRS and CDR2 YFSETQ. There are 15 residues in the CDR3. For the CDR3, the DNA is TGCGCCAGCAGCTTGGGGCCAGGGGTCGGCACTGAAGCTTTCTTT. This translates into CASSLGPGVGTEAFF.

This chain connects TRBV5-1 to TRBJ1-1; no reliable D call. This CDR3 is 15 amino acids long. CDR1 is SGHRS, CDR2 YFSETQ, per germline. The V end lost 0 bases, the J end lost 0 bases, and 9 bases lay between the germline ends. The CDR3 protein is CASSLDALMNTEAFF. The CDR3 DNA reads TGCGCCAGCAGCTTGGACGCGTTAATGAACACTGAAGCTTTCTTT.